What follows are 32 T cell receptor beta chains derived from one specimen sequenced in a study of cytomegalovirus exposure and HLA in healthy donors. Researchers ran the PCR with 60 Vbeta and 13 Jbeta primers. The data were produced by immunoSEQ multiplex PCR, yet TCRdb's version contains in-frame clones alone and is incomplete. The sample yields hundreds of thousands of clones, 70% to 90% seen once. Sequencing used PBMCs. All receptors come from a girl aged 2 to 9 in good health and CMV-seronegative.

DNA of the CDR3: TGTGCCAGCAGCGCGACTAGCGGGACTCTCTACGAGCAGTACTTC. Protein product: CASSATSGTLYEQYF. The rearrangement joins TRBV6-1 to TRBJ2-7, with 11 bases matching TRBD2. The germline CDR1 and CDR2 sequences are MNHNS and SASEGT. V dropped 6 bases and J dropped 3; count of bases not matched to a gene: 7. CDR3 length: 15 amino acids.

The V and J genes are TRBV2 and TRBJ2-1; the match to TRBD2 covers 8 bases. The CDR3 sequence is 12 residues long. Germline values: CDR1 SNHLY, CDR2 FYNNEI. J gave up 8 bases and V 10 bases, and 7 bases lay outside the gene matches. The CDR3 nucleotides are TGTGCCACCTCGGGACTAGTTGATGAGCAGTTCTTC. It is translated as CATSGLVDEQFF.

This clone was counted once. The V call is TRBV7-2, the J call TRBJ2-7; D is ambiguous. The CDR3 consists of 12 residues. Germline V gives CDR1 SGHTA, CDR2 FQGNSA. V lost 2 bases and J 3 bases, leaving 5 bases between the germline ends. CDR3 DNA sequence: TGTGCCAGCAGCTTATACATCTACGAGCAGTACTTC. Translating gives CASSLYIYEQYF. Supplemented by reference TRBV7-2 and TRBJ2-7, the full variable domain reads GAGVSQSPSNKVTEKGKDVELRCDPISGHTALYWYRQSLGQGLEFLIYFQGNSAPDKSGLPSDRFSAERTGGSVSTLTIQRTQQEDSAVYLCASSLYIYEQYFGPGTRLTVT.

The genes are TRBV28 and TRBJ2-5; the match to TRBD2 covers 12 bases. V was clipped by 6 bases and J by 2 bases; unmatched bases: 7. CDR3 length equals 16 residues. Germline CDR1 and CDR2: MDHEN and SYDVKM. CDR3 in amino acids: CASRYSSGRGQETQYF. In nucleotides, the CDR3 is TGTGCCAGCAGGTACTCTAGCGGGAGGGGGCAAGAGACCCAGTACTTC.

The V call is TRBV6-1, the J call TRBJ2-2; TRBD2 is a possible D gene (5 bases). Trimming removed 1 base from V and 5 bases from J, with 11 bases in between. The CDR3 is 15 residues long. From germline, CDR1 is MNHNS and CDR2 SASEGT. CDR3 sequence reads: CASSEGLWRTGELFF. CDR3 coding DNA: TGTGCCAGCAGTGAAGGGTTGTGGAGGACCGGGGAGCTGTTTTTT.

As regards this clone: Other DNA variants within this sample encode the same CDR3. CDR3 amino acids: CASSQDPGSYGYTF. CDR3 sequence (DNA): TGCGCCAGCAGCCAAGATCCGGGATCGTATGGCTACACCTTC. The gene calls are TRBV4-1 and TRBJ1-2; D is undetermined. V gave up 0 bases and J gave up 5 bases, with 10 bases separating them. The CDR3 length is 14 residues. Germline CDR1 reads MGHRA; CDR2 reads YSYEKL.

This chain uses TRBV6-5 with TRBJ2-3, with 7 bases identical to TRBD2. This CDR3 comprises 15 residues. J lost 0 bases, V lost 4 bases, and 4 bases had no gene match. Germline V gives CDR1 MNHEY, CDR2 SVGAGI. The CDR3 bases are TGTGCCAGCAGTTCCCTTAGCGGGAGCACAGATACGCAGTATTTT. This codes for CASSSLSGSTDTQYF.

This clone was observed a single time. This chain links TRBV4-2 with TRBJ2-5, with TRBD2 matching over 9 bases. Germline V gene lookup returns CDR1 LGHNA and CDR2 YNFKEQ. The CDR3 sequence is 16 residues long. V shed 8 bases and J 0 bases; nucleotides not matched to a gene: 10. The CDR3 loop reads CASRARGGAYQETQYF. The CDR3 bases are TGTGCCAGCCGAGCGCGCGGGGGGGCCTACCAAGAGACCCAGTACTTC.

Notes on this clone: The sample carries other DNA sequences with the same CDR3. CDR3 region: CASSISGNTEAFF. CDR3 nucleotide sequence: TGTGCCAGTAGTATATCAGGGAACACTGAAGCTTTCTTT. The chain employs TRBV19 and TRBJ1-1; D unresolved. V shed 2 bases and J shed 1 base, with 5 bases lying between them. This CDR3 is 13 amino acids long. Germline V lookup: CDR1 LNHDA, CDR2 SQIVND (reference sequence).

The chain couples TRBV6-4 to TRBJ2-5; possible D gene TRBD1, 5 bases. Germline CDR1 MRHNA, CDR2 SNTAGT. The CDR3 spans 13 residues. V lost 7 bases and J lost 5, with 14 bases in between. The CDR3 DNA follows: TGTGCCAGCAAGGACATCGAGTGGGAGACCCAGTACTTC. Residues: CASKDIEWETQYF.

This chain joins TRBV2 and TRBJ2-3; TRBD2 is a possible D gene (5 bases). Germline V lookup: CDR1 SNHLY, CDR2 FYNNEI. This CDR3 is 14 amino acids long. V gave up 6 bases and J gave up 3 bases, with 13 bases separating them. CDR3 protein: CASRMDGKTDTQYF. The CDR3, as DNA: TGTGCCAGCAGGATGGACGGGAAAACAGATACGCAGTATTTT. Full variable domain (missing parts from reference TRBV2 and TRBJ2-3): EPEVTQTPSHQVTQMGQEVILRCVPISNHLYFYWYRQILGQKVEFLVSFYNNEISEKSEIFDDQFSVERPDGSNFTLKIRSTKLEDSAMYFCASRMDGKTDTQYFGPGTRLTVL.

The genes are TRBV7-2 and TRBJ1-1; the D gene is possibly TRBD1 (6 bases). The CDR3 consists of 13 residues. Trimming left V 6 bases short and J 0 bases short, with 8 bases between. Germline CDR1 reads SGHTA; CDR2 reads FQGNSA. For the CDR3, the DNA is TGTGCCAGCAGAGGGGGTTTGAACACTGAAGCTTTCTTT. Its translation is CASRGGLNTEAFF. Variable domain in full (rest from reference TRBV7-2 and TRBJ1-1): GAGVSQSPSNKVTEKGKDVELRCDPISGHTALYWYRQSLGQGLEFLIYFQGNSAPDKSGLPSDRFSAERTGGSVSTLTIQRTQQEDSAVYLCASRGGLNTEAFFGQGTRLTVV.

This rearrangement joins TRBV7-2 to TRBJ1-1; weak D call: TRBD1 (6 bases). The CDR3 is 14 residues long. Germline V gives CDR1 SGHTA, CDR2 FQGNSA. Trimming took 4 bases from V and 3 from J, leaving 12 bases between them. The CDR3 loop reads CASSSRGGYTEAFF. CDR3 nucleotide sequence: TGTGCCAGCAGCTCAAGGGGGGGGTACACTGAAGCTTTCTTT.

This clone was seen once. This chain joins TRBV28 and TRBJ2-7, with 9 positions matching TRBD1. Germline V gene data show CDR1 as MDHEN and CDR2 as SYDVKM. This CDR3 region has 13 residues. Trimming cost V 11 bases and J 1 base; bases outside gene matches: 6. CDR3: CAGGTGRSYEQYF. Written as DNA, the CDR3 is TGTGCCGGCGGGACAGGGAGATCCTACGAGCAGTACTTC.

The gene calls are TRBV7-9 and TRBJ2-2; D is possibly TRBD1 (5 bases). V was shortened by 1 base and J by 5 bases, with 8 bases between the two germline ends. The germline V gene has CDR1 SEHNR and CDR2 FQNEAQ (reference sequence). The CDR3 length is 14 residues. This CDR3 reads CASSLGGATGELFF. Written as DNA, the CDR3 is TGTGCCAGCAGCTTAGGGGGCGCTACCGGGGAGCTGTTTTTT.

This clone has only a few counts. The genes are TRBV7-2 and TRBJ2-3; no firm D call. The V and J ends lost 5 bases and 2 bases respectively, with 11 bases between them. The CDR3 runs to 14 residues. CDR1 is SGHTA, CDR2 FQGNSA, per germline. CDR3 bases: TGTGCCAGCAGCCTTAACAGTTACACAGATACGCAGTATTTT. It yields the protein CASSLNSYTDTQYF. Filled out from reference TRBV7-2 and TRBJ2-3, the complete variable domain reads GAGVSQSPSNKVTEKGKDVELRCDPISGHTALYWYRQSLGQGLEFLIYFQGNSAPDKSGLPSDRFSAERTGGSVSTLTIQRTQQEDSAVYLCASSLNSYTDTQYFGPGTRLTVL.

J is TRBJ2-7 and V is TRBV9, with D possibly matching TRBD2 (6 bases). Germline V gene lookup returns CDR1 SGDLS and CDR2 YYNGEE. CDR3 length equals 14 residues. Trimming took off 0 bases at V and 3 bases at J, with 10 bases between the two ends. The CDR3 DNA reads as TGTGCCAGCAGCGTAGGGGGGGTGGGCTACGAGCAGTACTTC. Translation gives CASSVGGVGYEQYF.

CDR3 sequence: CASSLRGVTDTQYF. CDR3 nucleotide sequence: TGTGCCAGCAGCCTCAGGGGGGTCACAGATACGCAGTATTTT. V and J are TRBV13 and TRBJ2-3, with D tentatively TRBD1 (7 bases). V lost 5 bases and J lost 2, with 11 bases in between. The CDR3 spans 14 residues. Per germline, CDR1 PRHDT and CDR2 FYEKMQ (reference sequence).

This sequence joins TRBV5-5 and TRBJ2-7; 7 positions match TRBD1. Germline assignment: CDR1 SGHKS and CDR2 YYEKEE (reference sequence). Germline trimming cut 5 bases from V and 2 bases from J; bases unmatched to any gene: 7. The CDR3 is 14 amino acids. The CDR3: CASRPGQNPYEQYF. As DNA, the CDR3 is TGTGCCAGCAGACCGGGACAGAACCCCTACGAGCAGTACTTC.

J is TRBJ2-7 and V is TRBV20-1, with D hard to call. The CDR3 totals 11 residues. Germline CDR1 is DFQATT and CDR2 is SNEGSKA (reference sequence). V was cut by 6 bases and J by 3 bases, with 9 bases left in between. CDR3 sequence: CSAVNFYEQYF. The CDR3 bases are TGCAGTGCCGTCAACTTCTACGAGCAGTACTTC.

V and J are TRBV5-6 and TRBJ2-4; D is perhaps TRBD2 (6 bases). Per the germline V gene, CDR1 is SGHDT and CDR2 is YYEEEE. This CDR3 is built from 14 residues. Trimming took 3 bases from V and 5 from J, leaving 12 bases between them. The chain's CDR3 is CASSWRSGQNIQYF. In DNA form, the CDR3 reads TGTGCCAGCAGCTGGCGTAGCGGACAAAACATTCAGTACTTC.

This clone came up once. This chain links TRBV6-1 with TRBJ2-5, with D maybe TRBD2 (6 bases). CDR3 size: 15 residues. V lost 6 bases and J lost 5, with 19 bases in between. Looked up from germline, CDR1 is MNHNS and CDR2 is SASEGT. Here the CDR3 DNA reads TGTGCCAGCAGAGAGTATACCGGACGGGGGGAGACCCAGTACTTC. Its protein product is CASREYTGRGETQYF.

The V and J genes are TRBV18 and TRBJ1-6, with 9 nucleotides matching TRBD1. Germline V gives CDR1 KGHSH, CDR2 LQKENI. V gave up 3 bases and J gave up 7 bases; unmatched junction bases: 4. This CDR3 contains 15 residues. The CDR3 region is CASSPGGQGNSPLHF. The CDR3 DNA sequence: TGTGCCAGCTCACCGGGCGGACAGGGGAATTCACCCCTCCACTTT.

This chain joins TRBV5-6 and TRBJ2-5, with a possible D match to TRBD2 (7 bases). CDR1 is SGHDT, CDR2 YYEEEE, per germline. The CDR3 sequence is 16 residues long. The ends were cut back, 3 bases at V and 3 bases at J, with 18 bases in the middle. The CDR3 bases are TGTGCCAGCAGCTGGGGGGCGGGGGCCCTAAAAGAGACCCAGTACTTC. It translates to CASSWGAGALKETQYF.

The chain joins TRBV7-9 to TRBJ2-3; 7 bases agree with TRBD2. The junction had 3 bases not matched to a gene; V was cut back by 3 bases and J by 3 bases. Per germline, CDR1 SEHNR and CDR2 FQNEAQ (reference sequence). This CDR3 region has 14 residues. The CDR3 region is CASSFRGETDTQYF. The CDR3 coding sequence is TGTGCCAGCAGCTTCCGGGGGGAGACAGATACGCAGTATTTT.

This chain joins TRBV18 and TRBJ1-3; a possible D gene is TRBD1 (5 bases). Trimming took 0 bases from V and 4 from J, leaving 10 bases between them. The CDR3 consists of 15 residues. Germline V gene data show CDR1 as KGHSH and CDR2 as LQKENI. In DNA form, the CDR3 reads TGTGCCAGCTCACCACCGTCCAGGGTGGGAAACACCATATATTTT. It yields the protein CASSPPSRVGNTIYF.

The genes are TRBV7-8 and TRBJ1-4, with 8 positions matching TRBD1. This CDR3 spans 16 amino acids. In germline, CDR1 is SGHVS, CDR2 FQNEAQ. J was trimmed by 4 bases and V by 7 bases; bases with no gene match: 11. CDR3 region: CASNARRGQVNEKLFF. In nucleotides, the CDR3 is TGTGCCAGCAACGCCCGGAGGGGACAGGTTAATGAAAAACTGTTTTTT.

The gene calls are TRBV19 and TRBJ1-1; D gene ambiguous. The CDR3 contains 12 residues. CDR1 and CDR2 (germline): LNHDA, SQIVND (reference sequence). Trimming pared 4 bases from V and 4 bases from J, leaving 7 bases between. The CDR3 DNA sequence: TGTGCCAGTAGTAGAGGAGGCACTGAAGCTTTCTTT. Translated: CASSRGGTEAFF.

The V gene is TRBV25-1, the J gene TRBJ1-6, with 7 bases aligning to TRBD1. The germline CDR1 and CDR2 sequences are MGHDK and SYGVNS. Unmatched junction bases numbered 10, after V lost 4 bases and J lost 7 bases. This CDR3 is 16 amino acids long. CDR3 amino acids: CASSGGWQGQNSPLHF. The CDR3 DNA sequence: TGTGCCAGCAGTGGGGGGTGGCAGGGACAGAATTCACCCCTCCACTTT.

The chain is built from TRBV30 and TRBJ1-2, with TRBD1 identical over 9 bases. The CDR3 is made up of 13 amino acids. J lost 4 bases, V lost 1 base, and 1 base had no gene match. Germline-derived CDR1 and CDR2 are GTSNPN and SVGIG (reference sequence). This CDR3 reads CAWSGQGGYGYTF. Written as DNA, the CDR3 is TGTGCCTGGAGTGGACAGGGGGGCTATGGCTACACCTTC.

The V call is TRBV6-5, the J call TRBJ2-4; a possible D gene is TRBD1 (5 bases). Germline CDR1 reads MNHEY; CDR2 reads SVGAGI. Trimming cost V 6 bases and J 3 bases, with 12 bases left between them. There are 14 residues in the CDR3. The CDR3 DNA is TGTGCCAGCAGGGGCAGGGTAGGCAAAAACATTCAGTACTTC. Protein sequence: CASRGRVGKNIQYF.

This chain connects TRBV2 to TRBJ1-4, with a possible D match to TRBD1 (6 bases). CDR1 and CDR2 (germline): SNHLY, FYNNEI. The CDR3 spans 12 residues. Trimming pared 8 bases from V and 8 bases from J, leaving 12 bases between. CDR3 residues: CASAGQTEKLFF. The CDR3 region has the DNA TGTGCCAGCGCCGGACAGACGGAAAAACTGTTTTTT.